This TCR beta chain was retrieved from a study of cytomegalovirus exposure and HLA in healthy donors. Notes on the study in general: In a later analysis, the majority of CMV-associated beta chains seemingly showed HLA restriction.

PCR primers comprised 60 Vbeta and 13 Jbeta primers. Measured with immunoSEQ multiplex PCR; TCRdb has only the in-frame clones, and not every one. This sample has approximately 190,000 clones, with roughly 77% found just once. Concerning this clone itself: Its antigen is unidentified.

The receptor comes from a man aged 40-49 years in good health and CMV-seropositive. The specimen sequenced was PBMCs.

DNA of the CDR3: TGTGCCACCGGACAGCCTAGCACAGATACGCAGTATTTT. Its translation: CATGQPSTDTQYF. The chain links TRBV19 to TRBJ2-3; a possible D gene is TRBD1 (6 bases). CDR3 size: 13 residues. Germline lookup yields CDR1 LNHDA and CDR2 SQIVND (reference sequence). V was trimmed by 10 bases and J by 0 bases, leaving 11 bases between them. The full variable domain, completed using reference TRBV19 and TRBJ2-3, is DGGITQSPKYLFRKEGQNVTLSCEQNLNHDAMYWYRQDPGQGLRLIYYSQIVNDFQKGDIAEGYSVSREKKESFPLTVTSAQKNPTAFYLCATGQPSTDTQYFGPGTRLTVL.